A single T cell receptor beta chain is shown here with its context. Its antigen is as yet unknown. Carrying UMI labels, the TRB cDNA libraries were prepared through 5' RACE. TCRdb reanalyzed the 5' RACE reads and collapses them to one entry per CDR3 protein, without DNA. Found here are about 40,000 distinct CDR3 sequences; the top ten clones hold under 10%. All CD8+ T cell subsets were sorted in triplicate at 300,000 to 350,000 cells each. This record comes from a study of CXCR3-negative and CXCR3-positive naive CD8 T cells. Germline CDR1 and CDR2: PRHDT and FYEKMQ (reference sequence). The CDR3 sequence is 15 residues long. Study findings and constraints: Memory CD8+ cells showed much lower diversity, while both naive subsets displayed comparably high diversity. After cryopreservation, expression of CXCR3 was partially reduced, and most assays were run with fresh PBMCs. In naive cells, CXCR3-negative and CXCR3-positive subsets had similar TRBV-TRBJ usage; memory cells differed.

Sequencing was carried out using memory CD8+ T cells from blood. This sequence was found in a human donor in good health. Some clones in this sample may be carry-over from other donors' samples. This chain connects TRBV13 to TRBJ2-7. This chain's CDR3 is CASSARGGSSYEQYF.